A single sample is the source of the 14 T cell receptor beta chains below, sequenced in a study of shared clonotypes between healthy human individuals. TCRdb's table, derived via immunoSEQ multiplex PCR, lists solely in-frame clones and lacks some. The repertoire holds 950,000 to 1,100,000 clones, with 75% to 85% as singletons. Input material: memory CD4+ T cells from PBMCs. As for subset: CD45RA-negative fraction. These receptors were taken from a man aged 18 to 29 in good health. Some clones in this sample may be carry-over from other donors' samples.

The chain recombines TRBV5-1 with TRBJ2-1, with a weak D call TRBD1 (5 bases). The germline gives CDR1 SGHRS, CDR2 YFSETQ. CDR3 size: 15 residues. Trimming took off 0 bases at V and 0 bases at J, with 7 bases between the two ends. The CDR3 spells CASSLDTGSYNEQFF. DNA of the CDR3: TGCGCCAGCAGCTTGGACACAGGCTCCTACAATGAGCAGTTCTTC.

This chain connects TRBV6-1 to TRBJ2-7; weak D call: TRBD2 (6 bases). V lost 2 bases to trimming and J lost 6 bases, with 11 bases between them. This CDR3 has 13 amino acids. Germline CDR1 reads MNHNS; CDR2 reads SASEGT. The CDR3 nucleotides are TGTGCCAGCAGTGAACACTACGGGGGCGAGCAGTACTTC. It codes for CASSEHYGGEQYF.

The chain links TRBV7-2 to TRBJ2-1, with no clear D. In germline, CDR1 is SGHTA, CDR2 FQGNSA. The CDR3 has 13 residues. Between the trimmed V and J ends, which lost 2 bases and 9 bases, there was a span of 11 bases. CDR3: CASSLSFVGEQFF. The CDR3 DNA reads as TGTGCCAGCAGCTTAAGCTTCGTTGGTGAGCAGTTCTTC.

The chain joins TRBV14 to TRBJ2-7, with D possibly matching TRBD1 (6 bases). The CDR3 has 15 amino acids. Trimming removed 2 bases from V and 2 bases from J, with 13 bases in between. Germline values: CDR1 SGHDN, CDR2 FVKESK. As DNA, the CDR3 is TGTGCCAGCAGCCAACAGAACAGGGCCGCCTACGAGCAGTACTTC. This sequence encodes CASSQQNRAAYEQYF.

The J gene is TRBJ2-5, the V gene TRBV15; 10 nucleotides match TRBD2. The junction had 13 bases not matched to a gene; V was cut back by 3 bases and J by 9 bases. This CDR3 is built from 16 residues. In germline, CDR1 is LNHNV, CDR2 YYDKDF (reference sequence). As DNA, the CDR3 is TGTGCCACCAGCAGGGAAGCGGGAGGGCCGTGGGAGGCCCAGTACTTC. Translated, it gives CATSREAGGPWEAQYF.

The CDR3 loop reads CASRGRTLNTEAFF. DNA for the CDR3: TGTGCCAGCCGGGGAAGAACCCTGAACACTGAAGCTTTCTTT. V usage is TRBV2 and J usage is TRBJ1-1; D not certain. Deletions cut 8 bases from V and 0 bases from J, with 13 bases between. CDR3 length: 14 amino acids. The germline V gene has CDR1 SNHLY and CDR2 FYNNEI. The full variable domain, rest sourced from reference TRBV2 and TRBJ1-1, is EPEVTQTPSHQVTQMGQEVILRCVPISNHLYFYWYRQILGQKVEFLVSFYNNEISEKSEIFDDQFSVERPDGSNFTLKIRSTKLEDSAMYFCASRGRTLNTEAFFGQGTRLTVV.

This clone was detected ten times or more. This chain joins TRBV6-5 and TRBJ2-5; TRBD2 matches at 10 bases. The junction had 6 bases not matched to a gene; V was cut back by 6 bases and J by 2 bases. The CDR3 spans 15 residues. CDR1 MNHEY and CDR2 SVGAGI come from the germline V gene. The CDR3 is CASSRGLAAQETQYF. The CDR3 region has the DNA TGTGCCAGCAGCCGAGGACTAGCGGCTCAAGAGACCCAGTACTTC.

The chain couples TRBV28 to TRBJ2-1, with D unclear. This CDR3 is 11 amino acids long. The V end lost 7 bases, the J end lost 3 bases, and 4 bases lay between the germline ends. Germline V gives CDR1 MDHEN, CDR2 SYDVKM. As DNA, the CDR3 is TGTGCCAGCATGCTCTACAATGAGCAGTTCTTC. Its protein is CASMLYNEQFF.

This chain joins TRBV7-2 and TRBJ2-7; 9 bases are a match to TRBD1. The CDR3 length is 15 residues. Germline CDR1 SGHTA, CDR2 FQGNSA. The ends lost 7 bases at V and 7 bases at J; junction bases unmatched: 14. This CDR3 is CASTARGTGMGEQYF. The CDR3 region has the DNA TGTGCCAGCACCGCGCGTGGGACAGGGATGGGGGAGCAGTACTTC.

The chain couples TRBV7-8 to TRBJ2-1; 9 bases fit TRBD2. This CDR3 region has 15 residues. Per germline, CDR1 SGHVS and CDR2 FQNEAQ. The V and J ends lost 4 bases and 5 bases, in that order; junction bases with no gene match: 6. The CDR3 loop is CASSYRTSENNEQFF. The CDR3 DNA reads as TGTGCCAGCAGCTACCGGACTAGCGAAAACAATGAGCAGTTCTTC.

The V and J genes are TRBV7-2 and TRBJ2-2; tentatively, D is TRBD1 (7 bases). The CDR3 is 15 amino acids. Germline-derived CDR1 and CDR2 are SGHTA and FQGNSA. V lost 6 bases and J lost 1, with 12 bases in between. The CDR3 nucleotides read TGTGCCAGCAGTTCAGGGGGGTGGAACACCGGGGAGCTGTTTTTT. Translation gives CASSSGGWNTGELFF. Full variable domain (outside the CDR3, taken from reference TRBV7-2 and TRBJ2-2): GAGVSQSPSNKVTEKGKDVELRCDPISGHTALYWYRQSLGQGLEFLIYFQGNSAPDKSGLPSDRFSAERTGGSVSTLTIQRTQQEDSAVYLCASSSGGWNTGELFFGEGSRLTVL.

This chain links TRBV29-1 with TRBJ2-5, with TRBD1 matching 9 bases. TRBJ2-7 matches the DNA end more closely, so the J call is doubtful. CDR3 length equals 12 residues. The V gene's germline CDR1 is SQVTM and CDR2 ANQGSEA. The CDR3 region has the DNA TGCAGCGCAAGACAGGGGGGCAACGAGCAGTACTTC. Amino acids: CSARQGGNEQYF.

The sample holds one count of this clone. This chain joins TRBV12-5 and TRBJ1-2, with 7 bases aligning to TRBD1. This CDR3 spans 17 amino acids. Germline CDR1 is LGHNT and CDR2 is FRNRAP. V gave up 0 bases and J gave up 5 bases; unmatched junction bases: 12. CDR3 amino acids: CASGLVLGGTDPYGYTF. For the CDR3, the DNA is TGTGCTAGTGGTTTGGTACTTGGCGGGACAGATCCTTATGGCTACACCTTC.

The chain employs TRBV6-5 and TRBJ2-5; 10 bases line up with TRBD2. The assigned J gene may be wrong: the sequence end matches TRBJ2-7 better. The CDR3 length is 15 residues. Germline V gene data show CDR1 as MNHEY and CDR2 as SVGAGI. The CDR3: CASSYRTSGFCEQYF. The CDR3 DNA reads TGTGCCAGCAGTTATCGGACTAGCGGATTCTGCGAGCAGTACTTC.